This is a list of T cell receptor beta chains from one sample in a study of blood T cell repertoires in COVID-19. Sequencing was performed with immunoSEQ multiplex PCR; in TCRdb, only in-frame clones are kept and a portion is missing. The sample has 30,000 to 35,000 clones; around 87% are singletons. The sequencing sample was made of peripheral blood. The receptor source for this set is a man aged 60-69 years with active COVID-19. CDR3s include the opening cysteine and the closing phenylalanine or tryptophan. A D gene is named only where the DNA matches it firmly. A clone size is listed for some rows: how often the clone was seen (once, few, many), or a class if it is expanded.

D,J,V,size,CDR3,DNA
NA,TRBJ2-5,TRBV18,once,CASSPLQEEETQYF,TGTGCCAGCTCACCACTACAGGAAGAGGAGACCCAGTACTTC
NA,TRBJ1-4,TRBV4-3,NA,CASSQDLRRSEKLFF,TGCGCCAGCAGCCAAGATTTAAGGAGGAGTGAAAAACTGTTTTTT
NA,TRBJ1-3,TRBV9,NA,CASSVGGTSSGNTIYF,TGTGCCAGCAGCGTAGGGGGCACGAGCTCTGGAAACACCATATATTTT
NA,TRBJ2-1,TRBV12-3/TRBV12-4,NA,CASSFPPNEQFF,TGTGCCAGCAGTTTTCCTCCCAATGAGCAGTTCTTC
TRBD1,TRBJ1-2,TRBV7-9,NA,CASSLPGGGYTF,TGTGCCAGCAGCTTACCAGGGGGCGGCTACACCTTC
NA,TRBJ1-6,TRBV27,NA,CASSVLGRTYGEENSPLHF,TGTGCCAGCAGTGTGTTGGGCAGGACTTACGGAGAAGAGAATTCACCCCTCCACTTT
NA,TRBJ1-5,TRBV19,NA,CASTPQGNQPQHF,TGTGCCAGTACCCCGCAGGGAAATCAGCCCCAGCATTTT
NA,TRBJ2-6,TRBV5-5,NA,CASSASEGALGNVLTF,TGTGCCAGCAGCGCGTCCGAAGGTGCCCTAGGCAACGTCCTGACTTTC
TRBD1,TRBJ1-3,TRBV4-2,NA,CASSHEQGVFSGNTIYF,TGTGCCAGCAGCCACGAACAGGGGGTATTCTCTGGAAACACCATATATTTT
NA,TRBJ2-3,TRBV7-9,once,CASSSQGDTQYF,TGTGCCAGCAGCTCCCAGGGAGATACGCAGTATTTT
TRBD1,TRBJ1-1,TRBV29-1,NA,CSVMTGGAFF,TGCAGCGTTATGACAGGGGGAGCTTTCTTT
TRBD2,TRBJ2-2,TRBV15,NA,CATSRLAGVSTGELFF,TGTGCCACCAGCAGACTAGCGGGAGTGAGCACCGGGGAGCTGTTTTTT
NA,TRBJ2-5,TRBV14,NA,CASSQEGVRTNQETQYF,TGTGCCAGCAGCCAAGAAGGCGTAAGGACTAACCAAGAGACCCAGTACTTC
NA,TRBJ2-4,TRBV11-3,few,CASSPAKNIQYF,TGTGCCAGCAGCCCGGCCAAAAACATTCAGTACTTC
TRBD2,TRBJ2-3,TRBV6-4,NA,CASASGRGDTQYF,TGTGCCAGCGCTAGCGGGAGAGGGGATACGCAGTATTTT
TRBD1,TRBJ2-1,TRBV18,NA,CASSPGQGDNEQFF,TGTGCCAGCTCACCGGGACAGGGTGACAATGAGCAGTTCTTC
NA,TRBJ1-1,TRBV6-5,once,CASSYSTAVNTEAFF,TGTGCCAGCAGTTACTCAACAGCAGTGAACACTGAAGCTTTCTTT
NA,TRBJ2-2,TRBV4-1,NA,CASSQRGFGAGELFF,TGCGCCAGCAGCCAACGAGGGTTTGGCGCCGGGGAGCTGTTTTTT
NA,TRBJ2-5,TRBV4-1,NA,CASSPTRTPQETQYF,TGCGCCAGCAGCCCCACCCGGACTCCTCAAGAGACCCAGTACTTC
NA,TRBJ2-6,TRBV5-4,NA,CASSLGPRQAHSGANVLTF,TGTGCCAGCAGCTTGGGTCCTCGCCAGGCCCACTCTGGGGCCAACGTCCTGACTTTC
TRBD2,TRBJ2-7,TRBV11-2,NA,CASSALRASGAVEQYF,TGTGCCAGCAGCGCCCTGCGGGCTAGCGGGGCTGTAGAGCAGTACTTC
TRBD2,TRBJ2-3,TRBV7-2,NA,CASSKIAGGNTDTQYF,TGTGCCAGCAGCAAAATAGCGGGAGGGAACACAGATACGCAGTATTTT
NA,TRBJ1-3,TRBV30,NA,CAWSVGGTIYF,TGTGCCTGGAGTGTAGGGGGCACCATATATTTT
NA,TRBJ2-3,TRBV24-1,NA,CATSDLGGDTQYF,TGTGCCACCAGTGATTTAGGGGGAGATACGCAGTATTTT
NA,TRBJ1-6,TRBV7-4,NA,CASSNPLGGGGTYNSPLHF,TGTGCCAGCAGCAACCCCTTGGGGGGAGGGGGGACCTATAATTCACCCCTCCACTTT
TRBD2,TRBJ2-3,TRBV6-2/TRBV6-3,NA,CASSHRRGSDTQYF,TGTGCCAGCAGTCACAGGCGGGGGTCAGATACGCAGTATTTT
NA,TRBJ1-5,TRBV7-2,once,CASSRGREGTQPQHF,TGTGCCAGCAGCCGTGGCAGGGAGGGAACTCAGCCCCAGCATTTT